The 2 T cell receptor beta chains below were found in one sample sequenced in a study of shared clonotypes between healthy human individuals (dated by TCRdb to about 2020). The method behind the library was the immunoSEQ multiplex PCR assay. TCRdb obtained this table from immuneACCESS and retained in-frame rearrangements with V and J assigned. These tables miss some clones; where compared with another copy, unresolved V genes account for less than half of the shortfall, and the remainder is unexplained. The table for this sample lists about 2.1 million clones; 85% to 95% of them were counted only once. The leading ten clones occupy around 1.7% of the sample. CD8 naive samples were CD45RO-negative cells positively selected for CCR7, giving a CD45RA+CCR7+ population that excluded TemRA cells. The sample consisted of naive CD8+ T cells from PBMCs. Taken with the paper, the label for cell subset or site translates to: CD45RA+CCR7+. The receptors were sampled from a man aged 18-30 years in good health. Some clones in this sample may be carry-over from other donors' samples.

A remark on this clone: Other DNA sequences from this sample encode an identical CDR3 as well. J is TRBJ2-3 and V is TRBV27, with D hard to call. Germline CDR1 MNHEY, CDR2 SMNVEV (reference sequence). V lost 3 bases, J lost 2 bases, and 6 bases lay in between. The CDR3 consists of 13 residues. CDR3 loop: CASSLQNTDTQYF. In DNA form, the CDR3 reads TGTGCCAGCAGTTTGCAGAACACAGATACGCAGTATTTT.

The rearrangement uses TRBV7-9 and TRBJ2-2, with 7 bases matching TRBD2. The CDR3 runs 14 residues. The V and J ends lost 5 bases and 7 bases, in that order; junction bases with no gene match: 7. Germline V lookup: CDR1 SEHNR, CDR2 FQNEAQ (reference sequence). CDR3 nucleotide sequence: TGTGCCAGCAGCCCAGGGACTACTGGCGGGGAGCTGTTTTTT. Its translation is CASSPGTTGGELFF.